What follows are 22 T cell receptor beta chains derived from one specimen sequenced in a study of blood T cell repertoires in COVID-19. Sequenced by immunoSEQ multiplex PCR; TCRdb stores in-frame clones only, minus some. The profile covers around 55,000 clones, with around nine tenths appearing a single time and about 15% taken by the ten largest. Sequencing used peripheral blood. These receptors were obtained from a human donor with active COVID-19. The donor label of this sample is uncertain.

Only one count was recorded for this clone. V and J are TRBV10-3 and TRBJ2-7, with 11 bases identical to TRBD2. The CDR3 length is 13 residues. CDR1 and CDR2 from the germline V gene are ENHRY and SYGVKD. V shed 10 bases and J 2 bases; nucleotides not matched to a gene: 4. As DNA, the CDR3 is TGTGCCACCGGGACTAGCGGAACCTACGAGCAGTACTTC. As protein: CATGTSGTYEQYF.

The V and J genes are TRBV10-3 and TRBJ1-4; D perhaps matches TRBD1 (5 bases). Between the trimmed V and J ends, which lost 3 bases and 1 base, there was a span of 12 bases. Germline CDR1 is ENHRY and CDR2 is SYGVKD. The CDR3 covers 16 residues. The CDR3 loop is CAISDAMGGTNEKLFF. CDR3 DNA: TGTGCCATCAGTGACGCTATGGGGGGAACTAATGAAAAACTGTTTTTT.

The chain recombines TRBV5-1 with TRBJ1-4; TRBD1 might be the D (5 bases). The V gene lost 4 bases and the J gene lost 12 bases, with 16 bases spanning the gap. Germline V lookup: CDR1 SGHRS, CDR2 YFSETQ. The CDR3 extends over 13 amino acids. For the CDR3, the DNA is TGCGCCAGCAGCCCCGGGGGGTTCGAGGAACTGTTTTTT. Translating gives CASSPGGFEELFF.

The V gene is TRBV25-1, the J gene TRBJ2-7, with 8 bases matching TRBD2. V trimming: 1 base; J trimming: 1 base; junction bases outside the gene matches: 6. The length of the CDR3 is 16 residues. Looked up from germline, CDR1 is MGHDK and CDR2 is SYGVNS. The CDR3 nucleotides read TGTGCCAGCAGTGAATCACGGGAGGGTAATTCCTACGAGCAGTACTTC. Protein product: CASSESREGNSYEQYF.

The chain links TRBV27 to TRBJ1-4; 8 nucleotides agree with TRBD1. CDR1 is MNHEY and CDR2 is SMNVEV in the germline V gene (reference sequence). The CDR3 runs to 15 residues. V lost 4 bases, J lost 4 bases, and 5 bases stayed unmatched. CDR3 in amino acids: CASSSEGQVNEKLFF. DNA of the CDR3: TGTGCCAGCAGTTCCGAGGGACAGGTTAATGAAAAACTGTTTTTT.

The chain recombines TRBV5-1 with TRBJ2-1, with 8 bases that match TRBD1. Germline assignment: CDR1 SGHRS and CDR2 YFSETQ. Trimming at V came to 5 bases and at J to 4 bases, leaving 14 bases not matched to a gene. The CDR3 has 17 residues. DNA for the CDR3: TGCGCCAGCAGAGGCGGCCAACGACAGGGGAGATACAATGAGCAGTTCTTC. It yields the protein CASRGGQRQGRYNEQFF.

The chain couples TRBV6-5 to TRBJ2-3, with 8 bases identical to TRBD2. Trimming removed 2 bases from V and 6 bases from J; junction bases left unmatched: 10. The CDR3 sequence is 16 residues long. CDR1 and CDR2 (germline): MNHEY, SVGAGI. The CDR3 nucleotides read TGTGCCAGCAGTTACGCCGCAGCGGGAGCGGGGGATACGCAGTATTTT. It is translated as CASSYAAAGAGDTQYF.

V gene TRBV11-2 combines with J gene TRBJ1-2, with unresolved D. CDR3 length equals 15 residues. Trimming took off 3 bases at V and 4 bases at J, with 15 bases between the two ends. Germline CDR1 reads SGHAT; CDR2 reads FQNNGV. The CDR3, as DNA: TGTGCCAGCAGCTTGGAGGTCGGGCTGACCTATGGCTACACCTTC. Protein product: CASSLEVGLTYGYTF. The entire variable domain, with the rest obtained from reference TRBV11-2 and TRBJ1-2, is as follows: EAGVAQSPRYKIIEKRQSVAFWCNPISGHATLYWYQQILGQGPKLLIQFQNNGVVDDSQLPKDRFSAERLKGVDSTLKIQPAKLEDSAVYLCASSLEVGLTYGYTFGSGTRLTVV.

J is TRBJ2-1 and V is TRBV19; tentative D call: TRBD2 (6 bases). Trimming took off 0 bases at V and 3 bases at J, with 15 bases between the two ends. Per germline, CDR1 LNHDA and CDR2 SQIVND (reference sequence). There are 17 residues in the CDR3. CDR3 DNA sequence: TGTGCCAGTAGTATAGATCTCGGGCTAGCGTACTACAATGAGCAGTTCTTC. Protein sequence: CASSIDLGLAYYNEQFF.

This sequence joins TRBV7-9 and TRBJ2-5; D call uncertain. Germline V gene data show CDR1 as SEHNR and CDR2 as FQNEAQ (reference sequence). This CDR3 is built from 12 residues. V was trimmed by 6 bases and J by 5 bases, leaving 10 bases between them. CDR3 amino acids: CASSPFGETQYF. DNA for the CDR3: TGTGCCAGCAGTCCCTTCGGGGAGACCCAGTACTTC.

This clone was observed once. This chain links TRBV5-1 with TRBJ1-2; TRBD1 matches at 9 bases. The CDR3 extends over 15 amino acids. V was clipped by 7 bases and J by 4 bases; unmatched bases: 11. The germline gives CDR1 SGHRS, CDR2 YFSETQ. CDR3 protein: CASRSWTGEVYGYTF. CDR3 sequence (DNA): TGCGCCAGCCGAAGTTGGACAGGGGAGGTCTATGGCTACACCTTC.

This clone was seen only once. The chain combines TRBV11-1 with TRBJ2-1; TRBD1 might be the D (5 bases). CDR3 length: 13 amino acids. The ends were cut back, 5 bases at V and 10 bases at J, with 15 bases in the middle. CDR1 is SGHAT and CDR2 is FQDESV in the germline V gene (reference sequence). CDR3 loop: CASSPSIKGEQFF. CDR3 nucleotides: TGTGCCAGCAGCCCCTCCATTAAGGGGGAGCAGTTCTTC.

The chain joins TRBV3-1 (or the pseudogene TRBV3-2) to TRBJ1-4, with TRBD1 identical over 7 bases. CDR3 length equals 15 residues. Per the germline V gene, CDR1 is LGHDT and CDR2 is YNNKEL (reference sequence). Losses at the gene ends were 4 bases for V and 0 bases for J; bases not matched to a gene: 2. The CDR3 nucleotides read TGTGCCAGCAGCCCGGGGACAGCAACTAATGAAAAACTGTTTTTT. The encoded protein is CASSPGTATNEKLFF.

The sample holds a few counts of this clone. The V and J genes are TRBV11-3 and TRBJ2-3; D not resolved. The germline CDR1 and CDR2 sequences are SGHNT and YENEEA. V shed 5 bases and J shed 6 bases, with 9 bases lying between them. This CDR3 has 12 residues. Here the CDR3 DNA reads TGTGCCAGCAGCCTGCACGGGGATACGCAGTATTTT. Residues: CASSLHGDTQYF.

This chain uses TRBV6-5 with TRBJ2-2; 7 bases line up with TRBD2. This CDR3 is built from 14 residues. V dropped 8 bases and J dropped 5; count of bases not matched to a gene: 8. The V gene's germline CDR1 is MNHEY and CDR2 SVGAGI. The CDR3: CASYPGGGTGELFF. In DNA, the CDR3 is TGTGCCAGCTATCCGGGCGGGGGAACCGGGGAGCTGTTTTTT.

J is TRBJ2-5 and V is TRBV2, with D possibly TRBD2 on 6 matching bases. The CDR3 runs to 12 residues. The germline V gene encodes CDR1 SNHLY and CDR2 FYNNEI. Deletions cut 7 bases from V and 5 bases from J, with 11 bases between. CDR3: CASKGLEETQYF. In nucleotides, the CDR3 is TGTGCCAGCAAGGGACTGGAGGAGACCCAGTACTTC.

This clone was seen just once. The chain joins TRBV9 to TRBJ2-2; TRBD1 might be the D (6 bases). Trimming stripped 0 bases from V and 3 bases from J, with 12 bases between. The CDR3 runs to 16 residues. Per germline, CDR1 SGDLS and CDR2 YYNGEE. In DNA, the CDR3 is TGTGCCAGCAGCGTAGGTGGGGGCGCGGACACCGGGGAGCTGTTTTTT. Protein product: CASSVGGGADTGELFF.

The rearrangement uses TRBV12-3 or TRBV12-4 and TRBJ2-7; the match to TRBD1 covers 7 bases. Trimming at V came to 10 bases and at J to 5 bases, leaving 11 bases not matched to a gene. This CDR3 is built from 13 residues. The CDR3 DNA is TGTGCCAACACCATCACAGGGGTCCACGAGCAGTACTTC. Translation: CANTITGVHEQYF.

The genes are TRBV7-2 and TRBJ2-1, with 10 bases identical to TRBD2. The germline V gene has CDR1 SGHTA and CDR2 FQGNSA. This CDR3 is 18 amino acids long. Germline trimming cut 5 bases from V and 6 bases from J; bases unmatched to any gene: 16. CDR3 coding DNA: TGTGCCAGCAGCCAACAGGGGACTAGCGAAGGCATGGGCAATGAGCAGTTCTTC. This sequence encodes CASSQQGTSEGMGNEQFF.

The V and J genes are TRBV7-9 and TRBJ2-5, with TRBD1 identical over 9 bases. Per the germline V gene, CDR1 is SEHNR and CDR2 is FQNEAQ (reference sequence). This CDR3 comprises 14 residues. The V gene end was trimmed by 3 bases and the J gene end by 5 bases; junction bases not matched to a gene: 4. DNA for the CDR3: TGTGCCAGCAGCTTTGGACAGGGGTGGGAGACCCAGTACTTC. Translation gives CASSFGQGWETQYF.

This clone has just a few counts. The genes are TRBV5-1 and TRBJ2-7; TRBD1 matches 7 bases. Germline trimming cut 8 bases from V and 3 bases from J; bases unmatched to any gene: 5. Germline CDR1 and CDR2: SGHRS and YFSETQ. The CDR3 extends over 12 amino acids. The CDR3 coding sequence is TGCGCCAGTAGGGACAGAGGCTACGAGCAGTACTTC. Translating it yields CASRDRGYEQYF.

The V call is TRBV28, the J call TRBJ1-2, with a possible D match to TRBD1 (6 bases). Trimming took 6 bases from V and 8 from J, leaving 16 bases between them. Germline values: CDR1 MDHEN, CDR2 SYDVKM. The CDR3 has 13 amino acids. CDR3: CASRGRMRGGYTF. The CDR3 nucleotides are TGTGCCAGCAGGGGTCGGATGAGGGGGGGCTACACCTTC.